These T cell receptor beta chains were read from a single sample in a study of neurological immune-mediated disorders. In TCRdb, the 5' RACE reads were re-called with MiXCR into one record per CDR3 protein. The sample lists tens of thousands of distinct CDR3 sequences; about 3.5% were seen once. The sample comprised PBMCs. The receptors were gathered from a man in his forties or fifties with multiple sclerosis. The CDR3 runs from the conserved cysteine through the conserved F or W. The D gene is left open where the match is weak. Size values are once, few and many counts, or a class for expanded clones, and some rows have none.

clone size	J gene	V gene	D gene	CDR3 protein	CDR3 DNA
few	TRBJ2-2	TRBV11-2	-	CASRYQDTGELFF	TGTGCCAGCAGGTACCAGGACACCGGGGAGCTGTTTTTT
many	TRBJ2-7	TRBV5-1	TRBD2	CASSRTGGAVYEQYF	TGCGCCAGCAGCCGTACCGGGGGGGCCGTTTACGAGCAGTACTTC
many	TRBJ2-5	TRBV5-6	-	CASSLGSTGSETQYF	TGTGCCAGCAGCTTGGGATCGACAGGAAGCGAGACCCAGTACTTC
-	TRBJ2-7	TRBV7-3	-	CASSSKTVAPSYEQYF	TGTGCCAGCAGCTCAAAGACTGTGGCCCCCTCCTACGAGCAGTACTTC
many	TRBJ2-1	TRBV3-1	-	CASSQGPGQYNEQFF	TGTGCCAGCAGCCAAGGGCCAGGCCAGTACAATGAGCAGTTCTTC
many	TRBJ2-3	TRBV5-1	-	CASSSGPIDTQYF	TGCGCCAGCAGCTCCGGTCCGATAGATACGCAGTATTTT
many	TRBJ2-7	TRBV20-1	-	CSARDGLDNLKGYF	TGCAGTGCTAGAGATGGTTTGGACAACCTCAAGGGGTACTTC
many	TRBJ1-2	TRBV7-3	TRBD1	CASSGQGYGYTF	TGTGCCAGCAGCGGACAGGGCTATGGCTACACCTTC
many	TRBJ2-7	TRBV20-1	-	CSATTQESIYEQYF	TGCAGTGCTACCACTCAGGAAAGTATCTACGAGCAGTACTTC
many	TRBJ2-5	TRBV12-3/TRBV12-4	-	CASWGGETQYF	TGTGCCAGTTGGGGTGGAGAGACCCAGTACTTC
many	TRBJ2-5	TRBV20-1	TRBD2	CSAILTSGLETQYF	TGCAGTGCTATCTTGACTAGCGGCCTGGAGACCCAGTACTTC
few	TRBJ2-5	TRBV4-1	TRBD2	CASSRLLAGGSQETQYF	TGCGCCAGCAGCCGACTACTAGCGGGGGGCTCTCAGGAGACCCAGTACTTC
many	TRBJ1-5	TRBV7-2	-	CASSRLVGFNQPQHF	TGTGCCAGCAGCCGTCTGGTGGGATTCAATCAGCCCCAGCATTTT
many	TRBJ1-3	TRBV4-1	TRBD1	CASSQVGSTGAGNTIYF	TGCGCCAGCAGCCAAGTCGGATCGACAGGGGCTGGAAACACCATATATTTT
many	TRBJ2-1	TRBV7-2	-	CASSLETGLGQEQFF	TGTGCCAGCAGCTTAGAAACAGGGTTAGGTCAGGAGCAGTTCTTC
many	TRBJ2-2	TRBV5-1	TRBD2	CASSLTSGLNTGELFF	TGCGCCAGCAGCTTGACTAGCGGGCTCAACACCGGGGAGCTGTTTTTT
-	TRBJ2-7	TRBV12-3/TRBV12-4	TRBD1	CASSRDSYYEQYF	TGTGCCAGCAGTCGGGACAGCTACTACGAGCAGTACTTC
few	TRBJ2-5	TRBV7-9	TRBD2	CASSLPGGLQETQYF	TGTGCCAGCAGCCTGCCGGGAGGACTCCAAGAGACCCAGTACTTC
many	TRBJ2-1	TRBV7-3	TRBD2	CASSFGGASNEQFF	TGTGCCAGCAGCTTCGGGGGGGCCTCCAATGAGCAGTTCTTC
many	TRBJ2-3	TRBV4-2	-	CASSQDWADTQYF	TGTGCCAGCAGCCAAGATTGGGCAGATACGCAGTATTTT
many	TRBJ2-5	TRBV20-1	-	CSAARDSGETQYF	TGCAGTGCTGCGAGAGACAGCGGGGAGACCCAGTACTTC
many	TRBJ1-2	TRBV10-2	-	CASSRTESYGYTF	TGCGCCAGCAGTAGGACAGAATCCTATGGCTACACCTTC
many	TRBJ2-7	TRBV12-3/TRBV12-4	TRBD1	CASSPRQGSYEQYF	TGTGCCAGCAGTCCCAGACAGGGATCCTACGAGCAGTACTTC
many	TRBJ2-7	TRBV5-5	TRBD2	CASSLEERGQYEQYF	TGTGCCAGCAGCTTGGAGGAGCGGGGGCAATACGAGCAGTACTTC
few	TRBJ1-5	TRBV6-1	-	CASRQAANNQPQHF	TGTGCCAGCAGACAGGCCGCGAACAATCAGCCCCAGCATTTT
many	TRBJ1-5	TRBV4-2	TRBD1	CASSQGGGQGAPSNQPQHF	TGTGCCAGCAGCCAAGGAGGAGGACAGGGGGCTCCTAGCAATCAGCCCCAGCATTTT
many	TRBJ1-1	TRBV5-1	TRBD1	CASSLQGRLEAFF	TGCGCCAGCAGCTTACAGGGGCGCCTTGAAGCTTTCTTT
many	TRBJ1-3	TRBV14	-	CASSPRASGNTIYF	TGTGCCAGCAGCCCCAGGGCTTCCGGAAACACCATATATTTT
many	TRBJ2-1	TRBV5-1	TRBD1	CASSVDRASYNEQFF	TGCGCCAGCAGCGTGGACAGGGCCTCCTACAATGAGCAGTTCTTC
many	TRBJ2-5	TRBV13	-	CASSGIPGDQETQYF	TGTGCCAGCAGCGGCATTCCGGGGGACCAAGAGACCCAGTACTTC
many	TRBJ2-3	TRBV20-1	-	CSALLGGPGDTQYF	TGCAGTGCCCTACTAGGGGGGCCAGGGGATACGCAGTATTTT
many	TRBJ2-2	TRBV12-3/TRBV12-4	TRBD1	CASSYGTGVGELFF	TGTGCCAGCAGTTACGGGACAGGGGTCGGGGAGCTGTTTTTT
many	TRBJ1-2	TRBV4-1	TRBD1	CASSHRKGQQSPYGYTF	TGCGCCAGCAGCCACAGAAAGGGACAGCAGAGTCCGTATGGCTACACCTTC
many	TRBJ2-3	TRBV15	TRBD1	CATSRVGQGMQYF	TGTGCCACCAGCAGGGTCGGACAGGGGATGCAGTATTTT
many	TRBJ2-7	TRBV5-1	TRBD1	CASSFGTDTYEQYF	TGCGCCAGCAGCTTCGGGACAGACACCTACGAGCAGTACTTC
many	TRBJ2-5	TRBV20-1	-	CSASGRAYGTQYF	TGCAGTGCTAGCGGGCGGGCTTATGGGACCCAGTACTTC
many	TRBJ1-4	TRBV4-1	TRBD1	CASSQASTDREGKLFF	TGCGCCAGCAGCCAAGCATCCACGGACAGGGAAGGAAAACTGTTTTTT
many	TRBJ2-6	TRBV3-1	-	CASSPLNGRTSGANVLTF	TGTGCCAGCAGCCCACTAAATGGACGGACCTCTGGGGCCAACGTCCTGACTTTC
-	TRBJ1-5	TRBV12-3/TRBV12-4	TRBD1	CASSLTGGAGNQPQNF	TGTGCCAGCAGCCTCACAGGGGGCGCGGGCAATCAGCCCCAGAATTTT
many	TRBJ2-3	TRBV7-2	-	CASSTSVSTDTQYF	TGTGCCAGCAGCACATCTGTTAGCACAGATACGCAGTATTTT
many	TRBJ1-2	TRBV6-5	-	CASNGGDYGYTF	TGTGCCAGCAATGGGGGGGACTATGGCTACACCTTC
many	TRBJ2-7	TRBV5-1	-	CASSGSQGPRDEQYF	TGCGCCAGCAGCGGGTCACAGGGCCCTCGGGACGAGCAGTACTTC
many	TRBJ2-5	TRBV7-8	-	CASSLFVPGEEAETQYF	TGTGCCAGCAGCTTATTTGTTCCAGGGGAGGAAGCGGAGACCCAGTACTTC
many	TRBJ1-2	TRBV10-3	TRBD1	CAAHATGNGYTF	TGTGCCGCCCATGCGACAGGGAATGGCTACACCTTC
many	TRBJ1-6	TRBV3-1	-	CASSPRDTGSPLHF	TGTGCCAGCAGCCCCCGGGACACCGGGTCACCCCTCCACTTT
many	TRBJ1-1	TRBV24-1	-	CATSDPRGENTEAFF	TGTGCCACCAGTGATCCCCGAGGGGAGAACACTGAAGCTTTCTTT
many	TRBJ2-3	TRBV6-1	TRBD1	CASSEIGTVKSSTDTQYF	TGTGCCAGCAGTGAGATTGGGACAGTGAAATCTAGCACAGATACGCAGTATTTT
many	TRBJ1-4	TRBV7-8	-	CASSPGTSGEKLFF	TGTGCCAGCAGCCCAGGGACTTCGGGGGAAAAACTGTTTTTT
many	TRBJ1-1	TRBV12-3/TRBV12-4	-	CASTLGRSLTEAFF	TGTGCCAGCACCTTGGGACGGTCTTTAACTGAAGCTTTCTTT
many	TRBJ2-1	TRBV7-2	-	CASSRGSYNEQFF	TGTGCCAGCAGCCGGGGGAGCTACAATGAGCAGTTCTTC
many	TRBJ2-7	TRBV20-1	-	CSALRDSSGEQYF	TGCAGTGCTCTCCGGGACTCCTCTGGCGAGCAGTACTTC
many	TRBJ2-1	TRBV7-9	TRBD2	CASSSVGGAYNEQFF	TGTGCCAGCAGCTCGGTCGGGGGGGCATACAATGAGCAGTTCTTC
many	TRBJ2-3	TRBV27	-	CASSIRTVRSTDTQYF	TGTGCCAGCAGTATCCGGACAGTCCGAAGCACAGATACGCAGTATTTT
many	TRBJ2-3	TRBV6-6	TRBD1	CASSYSGTGWTDTQYF	TGTGCCAGCAGTTACTCCGGGACAGGGTGGACAGATACGCAGTATTTT